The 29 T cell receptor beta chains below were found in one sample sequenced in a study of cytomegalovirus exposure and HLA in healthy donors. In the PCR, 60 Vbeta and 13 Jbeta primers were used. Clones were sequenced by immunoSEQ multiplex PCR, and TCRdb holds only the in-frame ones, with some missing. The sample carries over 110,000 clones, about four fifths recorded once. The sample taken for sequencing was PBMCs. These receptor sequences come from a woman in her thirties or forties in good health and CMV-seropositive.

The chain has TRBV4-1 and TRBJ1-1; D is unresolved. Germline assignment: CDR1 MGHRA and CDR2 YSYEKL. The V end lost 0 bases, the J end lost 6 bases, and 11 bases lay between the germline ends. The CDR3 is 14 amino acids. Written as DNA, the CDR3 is TGCGCCAGCAGCCAAGAGGCCCTCACCGCTGAAGCTTTCTTT. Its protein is CASSQEALTAEAFF.

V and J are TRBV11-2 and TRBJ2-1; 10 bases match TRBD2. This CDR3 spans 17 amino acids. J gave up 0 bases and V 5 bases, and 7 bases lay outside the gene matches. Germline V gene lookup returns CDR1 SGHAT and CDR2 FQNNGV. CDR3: CASSLGTSAHSYNEQFF. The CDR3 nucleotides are TGTGCCAGCAGCCTAGGGACTAGCGCCCACTCCTACAATGAGCAGTTCTTC.

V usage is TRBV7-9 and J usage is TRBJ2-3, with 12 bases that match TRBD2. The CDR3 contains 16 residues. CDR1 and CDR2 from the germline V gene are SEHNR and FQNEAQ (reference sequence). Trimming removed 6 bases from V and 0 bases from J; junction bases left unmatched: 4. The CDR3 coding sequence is TGTGCCAGCAGTCACCTAGCGGGAGGGAGCACAGATACGCAGTATTTT. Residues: CASSHLAGGSTDTQYF.

CDR3 residues: CASSYSGLGWDEQFF. Here the CDR3 DNA reads TGTGCCAGCAGTTACTCGGGACTAGGTTGGGATGAGCAGTTCTTC. This chain connects TRBV6-5 to TRBJ2-1; 8 nucleotides align to TRBD2. Germline trimming cut 0 bases from V and 8 bases from J; bases unmatched to any gene: 6. The CDR3 is made up of 15 amino acids. From germline, CDR1 is MNHEY and CDR2 SVGAGI.

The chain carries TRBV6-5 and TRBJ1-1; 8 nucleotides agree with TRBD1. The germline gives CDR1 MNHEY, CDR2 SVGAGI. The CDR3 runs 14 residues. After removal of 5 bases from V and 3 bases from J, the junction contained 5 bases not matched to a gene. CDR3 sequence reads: CASSEPTGDTEAFF. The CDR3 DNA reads TGTGCCAGCAGTGAACCGACAGGGGACACTGAAGCTTTCTTT.

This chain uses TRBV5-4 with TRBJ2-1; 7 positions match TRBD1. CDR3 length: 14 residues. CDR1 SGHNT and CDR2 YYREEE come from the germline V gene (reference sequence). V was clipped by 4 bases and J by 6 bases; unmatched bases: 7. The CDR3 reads CASSPGTVRNEQFF. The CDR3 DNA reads TGTGCCAGCAGCCCCGGGACAGTTCGCAATGAGCAGTTCTTC.

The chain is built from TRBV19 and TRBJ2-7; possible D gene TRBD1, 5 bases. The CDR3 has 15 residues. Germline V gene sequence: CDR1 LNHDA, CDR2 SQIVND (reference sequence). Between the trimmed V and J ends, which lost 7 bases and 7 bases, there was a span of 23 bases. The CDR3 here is CASTPRWGTEEEQYF. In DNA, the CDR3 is TGTGCCAGTACTCCCCGGTGGGGCACCGAAGAGGAGCAGTACTTC.

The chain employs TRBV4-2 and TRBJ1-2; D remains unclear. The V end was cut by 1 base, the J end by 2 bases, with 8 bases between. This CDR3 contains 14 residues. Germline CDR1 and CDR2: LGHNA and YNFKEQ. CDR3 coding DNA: TGTGCCAGCAGCCAAGGGCAGGCGAACTATGGCTACACCTTC. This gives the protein CASSQGQANYGYTF.

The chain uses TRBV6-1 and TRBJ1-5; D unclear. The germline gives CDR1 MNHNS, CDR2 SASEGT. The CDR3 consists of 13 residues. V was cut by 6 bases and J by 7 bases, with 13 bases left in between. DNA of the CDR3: TGTGCCAGCAGGTTGGGAGTCATCCAGCCCCAGCATTTT. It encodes CASRLGVIQPQHF.

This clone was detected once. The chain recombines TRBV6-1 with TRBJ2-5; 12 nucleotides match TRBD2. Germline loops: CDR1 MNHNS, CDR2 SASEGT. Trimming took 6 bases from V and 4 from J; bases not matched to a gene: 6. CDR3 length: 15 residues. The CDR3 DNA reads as TGTGCCAGCAGCCTATTACTAGCGGGAGGAGAGACCCAGTACTTC. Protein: CASSLLLAGGETQYF.

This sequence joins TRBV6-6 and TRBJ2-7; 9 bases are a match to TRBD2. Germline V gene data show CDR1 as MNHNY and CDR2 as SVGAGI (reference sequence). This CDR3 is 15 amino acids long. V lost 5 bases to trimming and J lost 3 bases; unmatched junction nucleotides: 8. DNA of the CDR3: TGTGCCAGCAGTCCAAGACTAGCGGAAAACTACGAGCAGTACTTC. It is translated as CASSPRLAENYEQYF.

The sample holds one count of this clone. This CDR3 is CASSPGQGARQPQHF. The CDR3 DNA reads TGTGCCAGCAGCCCCGGACAGGGGGCGCGTCAGCCCCAGCATTTT. This chain joins TRBV2 and TRBJ1-5; TRBD1 aligns across 11 bases. Germline CDR1 and CDR2: SNHLY and FYNNEI. The CDR3 spans 15 residues. The trim removed 6 bases at V and 6 bases at J, leaving 7 bases unmatched.

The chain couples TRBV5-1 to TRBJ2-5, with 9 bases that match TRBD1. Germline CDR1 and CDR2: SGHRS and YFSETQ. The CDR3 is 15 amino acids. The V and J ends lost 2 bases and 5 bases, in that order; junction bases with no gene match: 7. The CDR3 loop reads CASSLTGGEGETQYF. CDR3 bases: TGCGCCAGCAGCTTAACAGGGGGCGAGGGGGAGACCCAGTACTTC.

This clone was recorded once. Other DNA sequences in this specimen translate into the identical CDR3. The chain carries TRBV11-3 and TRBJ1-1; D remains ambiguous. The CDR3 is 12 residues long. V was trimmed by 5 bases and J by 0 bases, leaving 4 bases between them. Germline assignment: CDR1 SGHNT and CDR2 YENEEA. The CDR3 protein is CASSPLNTEAFF. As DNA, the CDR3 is TGTGCCAGCAGCCCATTGAACACTGAAGCTTTCTTT.

CDR3 DNA: TGTGCCAGCAGTTACTCAGGGGCGCTCATGGATACGCAGTATTTT. This codes for CASSYSGALMDTQYF. The chain is built from TRBV6-5 and TRBJ2-3; a possible D gene is TRBD1 (5 bases). Trimming shortened V by 0 bases and J by 6 bases, and 13 bases separated the two germline ends. Germline CDR1 is MNHEY and CDR2 is SVGAGI. The CDR3 has 15 residues.

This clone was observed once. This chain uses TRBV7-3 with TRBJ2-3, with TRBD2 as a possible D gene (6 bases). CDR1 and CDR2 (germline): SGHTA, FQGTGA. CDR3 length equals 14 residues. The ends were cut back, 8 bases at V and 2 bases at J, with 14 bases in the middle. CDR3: CASPEGRNTDTQYF. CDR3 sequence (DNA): TGTGCCAGCCCGGAGGGCCGGAACACAGATACGCAGTATTTT.

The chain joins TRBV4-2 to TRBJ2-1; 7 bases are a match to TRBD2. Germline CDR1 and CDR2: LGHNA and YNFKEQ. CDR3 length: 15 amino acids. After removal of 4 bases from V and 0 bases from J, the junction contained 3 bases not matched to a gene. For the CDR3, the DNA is TGTGCCAGCAGCCTAACTAGCGTCTCCTACAATGAGCAGTTCTTC. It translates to CASSLTSVSYNEQFF.

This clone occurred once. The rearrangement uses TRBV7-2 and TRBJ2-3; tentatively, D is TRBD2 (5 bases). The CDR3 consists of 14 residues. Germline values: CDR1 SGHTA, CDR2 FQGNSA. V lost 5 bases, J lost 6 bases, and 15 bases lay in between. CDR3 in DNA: TGTGCCAGCAGCCCCTTTAGCGCTGCCGATACGCAGTATTTT. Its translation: CASSPFSAADTQYF.

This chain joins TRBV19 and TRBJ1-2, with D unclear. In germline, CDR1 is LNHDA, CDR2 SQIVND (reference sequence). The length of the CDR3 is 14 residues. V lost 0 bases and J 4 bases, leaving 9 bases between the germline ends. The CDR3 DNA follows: TGTGCCAGTAGTATAGATGGAGCGGCCTATGGCTACACCTTC. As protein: CASSIDGAAYGYTF.

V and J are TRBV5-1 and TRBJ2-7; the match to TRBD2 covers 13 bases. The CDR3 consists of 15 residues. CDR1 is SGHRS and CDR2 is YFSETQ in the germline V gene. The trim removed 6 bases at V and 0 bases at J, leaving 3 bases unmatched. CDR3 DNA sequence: TGCGCCAGCAAGGGACTAGCGGGGAGCTCCTACGAGCAGTACTTC. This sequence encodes CASKGLAGSSYEQYF.

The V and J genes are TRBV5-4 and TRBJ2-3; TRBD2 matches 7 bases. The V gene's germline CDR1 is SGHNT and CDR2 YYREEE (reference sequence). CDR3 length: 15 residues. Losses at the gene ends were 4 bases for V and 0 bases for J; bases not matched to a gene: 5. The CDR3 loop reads CASSGTSASTDTQYF. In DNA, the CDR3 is TGTGCCAGCAGCGGAACTAGCGCTAGCACAGATACGCAGTATTTT.

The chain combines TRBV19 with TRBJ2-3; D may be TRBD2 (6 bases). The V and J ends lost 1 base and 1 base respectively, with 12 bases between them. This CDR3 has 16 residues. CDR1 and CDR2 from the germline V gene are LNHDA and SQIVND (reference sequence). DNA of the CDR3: TGTGCCAGTAGTATAGGGGTAGGGACTCGCACAGATACGCAGTATTTT. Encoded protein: CASSIGVGTRTDTQYF.

This CDR3 reads CASSPRGTSGSNEQFF. The CDR3 DNA follows: TGTGCCAGCAGTCCCCGGGGGACTAGCGGGTCCAATGAGCAGTTCTTC. The V and J genes are TRBV7-9 and TRBJ2-1; the match to TRBD2 covers 12 bases. From germline, CDR1 is SEHNR and CDR2 FQNEAQ (reference sequence). Trimming removed 6 bases from V and 6 bases from J; junction bases left unmatched: 9. The CDR3 is 16 residues long.

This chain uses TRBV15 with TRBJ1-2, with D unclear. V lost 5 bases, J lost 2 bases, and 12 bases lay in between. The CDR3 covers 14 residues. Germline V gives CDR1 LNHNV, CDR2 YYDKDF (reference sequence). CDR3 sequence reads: CATSDRGVNYGYTF. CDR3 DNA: TGTGCCACCAGCGACCGCGGGGTAAACTATGGCTACACCTTC.

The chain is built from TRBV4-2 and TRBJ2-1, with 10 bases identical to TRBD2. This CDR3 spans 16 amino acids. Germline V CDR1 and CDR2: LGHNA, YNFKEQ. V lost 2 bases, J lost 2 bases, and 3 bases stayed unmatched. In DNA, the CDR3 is TGTGCCAGCAGCCAAAATAGCGGGAGGACCTACAATGAGCAGTTCTTC. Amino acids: CASSQNSGRTYNEQFF.

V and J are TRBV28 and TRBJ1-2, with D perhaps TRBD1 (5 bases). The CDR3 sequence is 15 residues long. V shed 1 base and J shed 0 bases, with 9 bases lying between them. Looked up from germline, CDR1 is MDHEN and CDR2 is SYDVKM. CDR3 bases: TGTGCCAGCAGTTTATCAGGGATAACTAACTATGGCTACACCTTC. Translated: CASSLSGITNYGYTF.

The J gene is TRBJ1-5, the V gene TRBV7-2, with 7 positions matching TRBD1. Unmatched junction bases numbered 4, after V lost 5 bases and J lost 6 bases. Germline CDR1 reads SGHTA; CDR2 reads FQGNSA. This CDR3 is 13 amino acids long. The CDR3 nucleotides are TGTGCCAGCAGCCTACAGGGGTTTCAGCCCCAGCATTTT. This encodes CASSLQGFQPQHF.

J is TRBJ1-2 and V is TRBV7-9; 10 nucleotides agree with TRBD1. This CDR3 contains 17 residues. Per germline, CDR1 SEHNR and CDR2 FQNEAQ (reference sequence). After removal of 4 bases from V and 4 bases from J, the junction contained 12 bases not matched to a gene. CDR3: CASSSPYSTGGSYGYTF. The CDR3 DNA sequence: TGTGCCAGCAGCTCCCCTTATTCGACAGGGGGCAGCTATGGCTACACCTTC. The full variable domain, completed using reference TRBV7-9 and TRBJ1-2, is DTGVSQNPRHKITKRGQNVTFRCDPISEHNRLYWYRQTLGQGPEFLTYFQNEAQLEKSRLLSDRFSAERPKGSFSTLEIQRTEQGDSAMYLCASSSPYSTGGSYGYTFGSGTRLTVV.

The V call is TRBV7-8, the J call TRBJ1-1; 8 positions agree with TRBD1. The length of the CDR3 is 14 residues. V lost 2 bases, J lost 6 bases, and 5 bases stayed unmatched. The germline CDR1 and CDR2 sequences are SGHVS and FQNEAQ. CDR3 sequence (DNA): TGTGCCAGCAGCTTAAGGAGACAGGGGTCTGAAGCTTTCTTT. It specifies CASSLRRQGSEAFF.